This T cell receptor (beta chain) was captured in a study of identifying expanded T cells in peripheral blood. General observations from the study: Approximately 2-week clone count variance significantly increased as total template count grew.

V was clipped by 6 bases and J by 2 bases, with 16 bases between them. Per the germline V gene, CDR1 is SSHAT and CDR2 is FNYEAQ (reference sequence). The CDR3 loop spans 16 amino acids. About this clone itself: The antigen is unknown.

No infections or other immune events were documented during collection. This table comes from immunoSEQ multiplex PCR, and its TCRdb copy is limited to in-frame clones, with some not included. The sample includes 70,000 to 95,000 clones, around nine tenths of them seen just once. The chain joins TRBV7-7 to TRBJ2-2, with D possibly TRBD1 on 6 matching bases. The sequence was obtained from a person between 18 and 75 years old in good health. Sequencing input: blood. The CDR3 region is CASSLNTGTNTGELFF. The CDR3 bases are TGTGCCAGCAGTTTAAACACAGGGACCAACACCGGGGAGCTGTTTTTT.